This is a list of T cell receptor beta chains from one sample in a study of cytomegalovirus exposure and HLA in healthy donors. Method: immunoSEQ multiplex PCR; TCRdb's copy keeps in-frame clones and lacks some. The table lists 110,000 to 150,000 clones, around 75% of them singletons. The sequencing sample was made of PBMCs. Source of these receptors: a man aged 55 to 70 in good health and CMV-seronegative. Both conserved end residues are part of each CDR3. Each record gives: V gene, J gene, D gene, clone size, CDR3 DNA, CDR3 protein. D genes are given only for firm matches. Some rows have no size entry. The others give once, few or many, or a class for an expanded clone.

V gene: TRBV4-1; J gene: TRBJ2-1; D gene: -; clone size: -; CDR3 DNA: TGCGCCAGCAGCCAAGTCGCGGGACAGTACAATGAGCAGTTCTTC; CDR3 protein: CASSQVAGQYNEQFF
V gene: TRBV6-1; J gene: TRBJ1-1; D gene: -; clone size: -; CDR3 DNA: TGTGCCAGCAGGACGGTCCCAGGGGAGCACACTGAAGCTTTCTTT; CDR3 protein: CASRTVPGEHTEAFF
V gene: TRBV27; J gene: TRBJ1-5; D gene: TRBD1; clone size: few; CDR3 DNA: TGTGCCAGCAGACGACAGGGAGGACAGCCCCAGCATTTT; CDR3 protein: CASRRQGGQPQHF
V gene: TRBV11-2; J gene: TRBJ2-1; D gene: -; clone size: -; CDR3 DNA: TGTGCCAGCAGCCTAGAGGCCAATGAGCAGTTCTTC; CDR3 protein: CASSLEANEQFF
V gene: TRBV21-1; J gene: TRBJ1-5; D gene: -; clone size: -; CDR3 DNA: TGTGCCAGCAGCAAAGTGTCGGCCGGGACAGGGGCTGCTATACGCAATCAGCCCCAGCATTTT; CDR3 protein: CASSKVSAGTGAAIRNQPQHF
V gene: TRBV6-5; J gene: TRBJ2-1; D gene: -; clone size: -; CDR3 DNA: TGTGCCAGCAGTTACTCCGCGGGTCGTTTCAATGAGCAGTTCTTC; CDR3 protein: CASSYSAGRFNEQFF
V gene: TRBV30; J gene: TRBJ2-7; D gene: TRBD1; clone size: -; CDR3 DNA: TGTGCCTGGAGCTCGGACAGGGCCTACGAGCAGTACTTC; CDR3 protein: CAWSSDRAYEQYF
V gene: TRBV28; J gene: TRBJ2-1; D gene: TRBD2; clone size: -; CDR3 DNA: TGTGCCTGGGCTAGCGGGAGGAATGAGCAGTTCTTC; CDR3 protein: CAWASGRNEQFF
V gene: TRBV4-2; J gene: TRBJ1-2; D gene: TRBD1; clone size: -; CDR3 DNA: TGTGCCAGCAGCCGAACATTAGGGACAGGGAATGATGGCTACACCTTC; CDR3 protein: CASSRTLGTGNDGYTF
V gene: TRBV5-1; J gene: TRBJ1-1; D gene: TRBD1; clone size: few; CDR3 DNA: TGCGCCAGCAGCTTGGAGAGGGGGCTGGTAGCTTTCTTT; CDR3 protein: CASSLERGLVAFF
V gene: TRBV19; J gene: TRBJ1-5; D gene: -; clone size: -; CDR3 DNA: TGTGCCAGTAGTATAGACAGGGGAATGGACCAGCCCCAGCATTTT; CDR3 protein: CASSIDRGMDQPQHF
V gene: TRBV5-6; J gene: TRBJ2-5; D gene: -; clone size: -; CDR3 DNA: TGTGCCAGCAGCTTGGCATTGGGGGGACCCCAAGAGACCCAGTACTTC; CDR3 protein: CASSLALGGPQETQYF
V gene: TRBV2; J gene: TRBJ2-7; D gene: TRBD1; clone size: few; CDR3 DNA: TGTGCCAGCAAAACGGGACAGGCCTCCTACGAGCAGTACTTC; CDR3 protein: CASKTGQASYEQYF
V gene: TRBV11-2; J gene: TRBJ1-2; D gene: TRBD1; clone size: -; CDR3 DNA: TGTGCCAGCAGCTTAGGGACAGGGAACTATGGCTACACCTTC; CDR3 protein: CASSLGTGNYGYTF
V gene: TRBV6-4; J gene: TRBJ2-1; D gene: TRBD2; clone size: -; CDR3 DNA: TGTGCCAGCAGCCAGGATGGAGGACTAGCGGACAATGAGCAGTTCTTC; CDR3 protein: CASSQDGGLADNEQFF
V gene: TRBV7-9; J gene: TRBJ2-2; D gene: TRBD2; clone size: -; CDR3 DNA: TGTGCCAGCAGCTTAGGAGTGGGAGGGGACACCGGGGAGCTGTTTTTT; CDR3 protein: CASSLGVGGDTGELFF
V gene: TRBV5-1; J gene: TRBJ2-6; D gene: -; clone size: -; CDR3 DNA: TGCGCCAGCAGCTTAGGGGGAAGCTCTGGGGCCAACGTCCTGACTTTC; CDR3 protein: CASSLGGSSGANVLTF
V gene: TRBV28; J gene: TRBJ2-2; D gene: TRBD1; clone size: -; CDR3 DNA: TGTGCCAGCAGTTCCGCTCGGACAGGGAAAACCGGGGAGCTGTTTTTT; CDR3 protein: CASSSARTGKTGELFF
V gene: TRBV4-2; J gene: TRBJ2-5; D gene: TRBD1; clone size: few; CDR3 DNA: TGTGCCAGCAGCCACGATCCCGGACAGGGGGTAAGGGAGACCCAGTACTTC; CDR3 protein: CASSHDPGQGVRETQYF
V gene: TRBV7-2; J gene: TRBJ1-1; D gene: TRBD1; clone size: few; CDR3 DNA: TGTGCCAGCAGCCATAGGACAGGGTGGAACACTGAAGCTTTCTTT; CDR3 protein: CASSHRTGWNTEAFF
V gene: TRBV9; J gene: TRBJ2-1; D gene: -; clone size: -; CDR3 DNA: TGTGCCAGCAGCGTAGACTACAGGGTGGTGTCCTACAATGAGCAGTTCTTC; CDR3 protein: CASSVDYRVVSYNEQFF
V gene: TRBV13; J gene: TRBJ2-7; D gene: -; clone size: few; CDR3 DNA: TGTGCCAGCAGCTTAGTTCGGGAGCCTGGAGGGCAGTACTTC; CDR3 protein: CASSLVREPGGQYF
V gene: TRBV10-3; J gene: TRBJ1-1; D gene: -; clone size: -; CDR3 DNA: TGTGCCACCCTACCGGGATCAAACACTGAAGCTTTCTTT; CDR3 protein: CATLPGSNTEAFF
V gene: TRBV25-1; J gene: TRBJ2-2; D gene: -; clone size: -; CDR3 DNA: TGTGCCAGCAGTCTCAAGGCTAGAAACACCGGGGAGCTGTTTTTT; CDR3 protein: CASSLKARNTGELFF
V gene: TRBV2; J gene: TRBJ2-1; D gene: -; clone size: -; CDR3 DNA: TGTGCCAGCAGTTCGGGGGACTCCTACAATGAGCAGTTCTTC; CDR3 protein: CASSSGDSYNEQFF
V gene: TRBV7-9; J gene: TRBJ1-1; D gene: -; clone size: few; CDR3 DNA: TGTGCCAGCAGCTTAGCTTTTCTCGGGCAGGGGATACCTGAAGCTTTCTTT; CDR3 protein: CASSLAFLGQGIPEAFF
V gene: TRBV7-8; J gene: TRBJ2-7; D gene: TRBD1; clone size: -; CDR3 DNA: TGTGCCAGCAGCCTCTACGGACAGGGTTACGACGAGCAGTACTTC; CDR3 protein: CASSLYGQGYDEQYF
V gene: TRBV10-3; J gene: TRBJ2-2; D gene: TRBD2; clone size: -; CDR3 DNA: TGTGCCATCAGTGTCACTAGCGGGAGGGCCACCGGGGAGCTGTTTTTT; CDR3 protein: CAISVTSGRATGELFF
V gene: TRBV28; J gene: TRBJ2-3; D gene: TRBD2; clone size: -; CDR3 DNA: TGTGCCAGCAGTTTACTGAGCCTAGCGGGGAGCACAGATACGCAGTATTTT; CDR3 protein: CASSLLSLAGSTDTQYF
V gene: TRBV7-8; J gene: TRBJ1-5; D gene: TRBD1; clone size: few; CDR3 DNA: TGTGCCAGCAGCCGAAGGACAGGCGGCAATCAGCCCCAGCATTTT; CDR3 protein: CASSRRTGGNQPQHF
V gene: TRBV7-2; J gene: TRBJ2-7; D gene: -; clone size: -; CDR3 DNA: TGTGCCAGCAGCTTGGGTGGGAGCACCTACGAGCAGTACTTC; CDR3 protein: CASSLGGSTYEQYF
V gene: TRBV20-1; J gene: TRBJ2-1; D gene: -; clone size: -; CDR3 DNA: TGCAGTGGTCACTACAATGAGCAGTTCTTC; CDR3 protein: CSGHYNEQFF
V gene: TRBV6-5; J gene: TRBJ1-2; D gene: TRBD1; clone size: -; CDR3 DNA: TGTGCCAGCACCCAAGACAGGGTAGGCGGCTACACCTTC; CDR3 protein: CASTQDRVGGYTF
V gene: TRBV21-1; J gene: TRBJ2-5; D gene: -; clone size: -; CDR3 DNA: TGTGCCAGCGCACAGGGGGTTCAAGAGACCCAGTACTTC; CDR3 protein: CASAQGVQETQYF